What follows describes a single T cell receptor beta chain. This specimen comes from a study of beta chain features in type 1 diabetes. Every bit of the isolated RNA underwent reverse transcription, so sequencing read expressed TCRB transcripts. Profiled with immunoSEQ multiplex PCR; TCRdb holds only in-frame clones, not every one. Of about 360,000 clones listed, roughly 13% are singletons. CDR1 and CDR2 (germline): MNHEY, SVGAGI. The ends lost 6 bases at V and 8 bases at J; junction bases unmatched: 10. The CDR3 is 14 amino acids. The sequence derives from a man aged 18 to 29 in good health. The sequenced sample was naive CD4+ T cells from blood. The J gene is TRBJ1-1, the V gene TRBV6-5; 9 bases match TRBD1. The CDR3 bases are TGTGCCAGCAGGGGGGACAGGGTAGATTCCGAAGCTTTCTTT. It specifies CASRGDRVDSEAFF.